These T cell receptor beta chains were read from a single sample in a study of blood T cell repertoires in COVID-19. The assay was immunoSEQ multiplex PCR, and TCRdb's table has in-frame clones only and misses some. The top ten clones hold around 9.3% of a sample with some 200,000 clones, 80% to 85% of them seen once. Material for sequencing was PBMCs or T cells enriched from blood (not recorded which). The source of these receptors is a woman in her fifties or sixties with acute COVID-19. Each CDR3 is given with its conserved first and last residue. Fields, in order: J gene, D gene, clone size, V gene, CDR3 DNA, CDR3 protein. The D gene is left open where the match is weak. Size values are once, few and many counts, or a class for expanded clones, and some rows have none.

j_call: TRBJ2-1; d_call: TRBD1; clone_size: -; v_call: TRBV10-3; cdr3_nt: TGTGCCATCAGTGGAGACAGGGGTGGCTCCTACAATGAGCAGTTCTTC; cdr3_aa: CAISGDRGGSYNEQFF
j_call: TRBJ1-4; d_call: -; clone_size: -; v_call: TRBV5-5; cdr3_nt: TGTGCCAGCAGCCCCCAAGACAGCCATGAAAAACTGTTTTTT; cdr3_aa: CASSPQDSHEKLFF
j_call: TRBJ1-2; d_call: TRBD1; clone_size: -; v_call: TRBV5-6; cdr3_nt: TGTGCCAGCAGCGGAAACGGACAGGTGTCTGGCTACACCTTC; cdr3_aa: CASSGNGQVSGYTF
j_call: TRBJ2-7; d_call: -; clone_size: -; v_call: TRBV5-4; cdr3_nt: TGTGCCAGCAGACCCTCAGACTTCGGCGGGGGCAACGAGCAGTACTTC; cdr3_aa: CASRPSDFGGGNEQYF
j_call: TRBJ1-6; d_call: TRBD1; clone_size: -; v_call: TRBV4-3; cdr3_nt: TGCGCCAGCAGCCAAGATGCAGGGGGTTTTTCACCCCTCCACTTT; cdr3_aa: CASSQDAGGFSPLHF
j_call: TRBJ2-1; d_call: TRBD2; clone_size: -; v_call: TRBV6-2/TRBV6-3; cdr3_nt: TGTGCCAGCAGTTACCGCCGGGGGGTCGCGAATGAGCAGTTCTTC; cdr3_aa: CASSYRRGVANEQFF
j_call: TRBJ2-1; d_call: TRBD2; clone_size: -; v_call: TRBV7-2; cdr3_nt: TGTGCCAGCAGCTTAGCGCTATCTAGCGGGGGTTACAATGAGCAGTTCTTC; cdr3_aa: CASSLALSSGGYNEQFF
j_call: TRBJ1-2; d_call: -; clone_size: -; v_call: TRBV6-2/TRBV6-3; cdr3_nt: TGTGCCAGCAGCCCCACAGGGATTTACTATGGCTACACCTTC; cdr3_aa: CASSPTGIYYGYTF
j_call: TRBJ2-2; d_call: -; clone_size: few; v_call: TRBV7-9; cdr3_nt: TGTGCCAGCAGCTCAACAGTCCTGACCGGGGAGCTGTTTTTT; cdr3_aa: CASSSTVLTGELFF
j_call: TRBJ1-1; d_call: -; clone_size: -; v_call: TRBV9; cdr3_nt: TGTGCCAGCAGCCGTACTTTCGGGGGGAGCACTGAAGCTTTCTTT; cdr3_aa: CASSRTFGGSTEAFF
j_call: TRBJ2-3; d_call: -; clone_size: once; v_call: TRBV25-1; cdr3_nt: TGTGCCAGCAGTGTTCTTGATACGCAGTATTTT; cdr3_aa: CASSVLDTQYF
j_call: TRBJ2-1; d_call: TRBD2; clone_size: once; v_call: TRBV7-2; cdr3_nt: TGTGCCAGCAGCTTACAGCGGGGGTCAAATGAGCAGTTCTTC; cdr3_aa: CASSLQRGSNEQFF
j_call: TRBJ1-5; d_call: TRBD1; clone_size: -; v_call: TRBV7-2; cdr3_nt: TGTGCCAGCAGCGCAGGGGGCCTCGGCAATCAGCCCCAGCATTTT; cdr3_aa: CASSAGGLGNQPQHF
j_call: TRBJ1-4; d_call: TRBD1; clone_size: -; v_call: TRBV5-1; cdr3_nt: TGCGCCAGCAGCTTTGCCGGGACAGCGGAAGAAAAACTGTTTTTT; cdr3_aa: CASSFAGTAEEKLFF
j_call: TRBJ1-1; d_call: TRBD1; clone_size: -; v_call: TRBV7-2; cdr3_nt: TGTGCCAGCAGCAAGAATAGGTGGTCCGGGACAGGGGTTTACACTGAAGCTTTCTTT; cdr3_aa: CASSKNRWSGTGVYTEAFF
j_call: TRBJ2-7; d_call: TRBD2; clone_size: -; v_call: TRBV18; cdr3_nt: TGTGCCAGCTCACCAGCTAGCGGCCACTACGAGCAGTACTTC; cdr3_aa: CASSPASGHYEQYF
j_call: TRBJ2-7; d_call: -; clone_size: once; v_call: TRBV7-2; cdr3_nt: TGTGCCAGCAGCCCTGGGGGGTATTACGAGCAGTACTTC; cdr3_aa: CASSPGGYYEQYF
j_call: TRBJ1-5; d_call: -; clone_size: -; v_call: TRBV6-2/TRBV6-3; cdr3_nt: TGTGCCAGCAGTTCCCTCGTGCAGCCCCAGCATTTT; cdr3_aa: CASSSLVQPQHF
j_call: TRBJ1-5; d_call: TRBD1; clone_size: -; v_call: TRBV7-9; cdr3_nt: TGTGCCAGCAGCCTGGGACAGGCCCATCAGCCCCAGCATTTT; cdr3_aa: CASSLGQAHQPQHF
j_call: TRBJ2-1; d_call: TRBD2; clone_size: -; v_call: TRBV7-2; cdr3_nt: TGTGCCCTCAGCGGGAGGCTTCGGAATGAGCAGTTCTTC; cdr3_aa: CALSGRLRNEQFF
j_call: TRBJ1-2; d_call: TRBD1; clone_size: -; v_call: TRBV6-2/TRBV6-3; cdr3_nt: TGTGCCAGCAGTTACGGGGGACAGCCCTATGGCTACACCTTC; cdr3_aa: CASSYGGQPYGYTF
j_call: TRBJ2-1; d_call: TRBD1; clone_size: -; v_call: TRBV28; cdr3_nt: TGTGCCAGCAGTTTTTTCCAGGGGGCCAACAATGAGCAGTTCTTC; cdr3_aa: CASSFFQGANNEQFF
j_call: TRBJ2-3; d_call: TRBD1; clone_size: -; v_call: TRBV9; cdr3_nt: TGTGCCAGCAGCGGACAGGGGGCTGTCACAGATACGCAGTATTTT; cdr3_aa: CASSGQGAVTDTQYF
j_call: TRBJ2-1; d_call: TRBD1; clone_size: -; v_call: TRBV7-6; cdr3_nt: TGTGCCAGCAGCACCCGGGACAGGGGAAACACTGAGCAGTTCTTC; cdr3_aa: CASSTRDRGNTEQFF
j_call: TRBJ1-4; d_call: TRBD1; clone_size: -; v_call: TRBV19; cdr3_nt: TGTGCCAGTAGTGGTAAAGGGGGCGTAAACGAAAAACTGTTTTTT; cdr3_aa: CASSGKGGVNEKLFF
j_call: TRBJ1-5; d_call: -; clone_size: -; v_call: TRBV11-2; cdr3_nt: TGTGCCAGCAGCTTAGGAGGGTATCAGCCCCAGCATTTT; cdr3_aa: CASSLGGYQPQHF
j_call: TRBJ1-1; d_call: -; clone_size: -; v_call: TRBV5-1; cdr3_nt: TGCGCCAGCAGCTTCCGGCCCGGAGGGGGGGCGTTAGTTATCACTGAAGCTTTCTTT; cdr3_aa: CASSFRPGGGALVITEAFF
j_call: TRBJ2-7; d_call: -; clone_size: -; v_call: TRBV6-2/TRBV6-3; cdr3_nt: TGTGCCAGCAGTTACTCCCGGGGGACCTACGAGCAGTACTTC; cdr3_aa: CASSYSRGTYEQYF
j_call: TRBJ1-1; d_call: -; clone_size: -; v_call: TRBV2; cdr3_nt: TGTGCCAGTGTCGGGTCGCAGAACACTGAAGCTTTCTTT; cdr3_aa: CASVGSQNTEAFF
j_call: TRBJ2-7; d_call: TRBD2; clone_size: -; v_call: TRBV6-5; cdr3_nt: TGTGCCAGCCGGGGGGGAGGACAGTCCTACGAGCAGTACTTC; cdr3_aa: CASRGGGQSYEQYF
j_call: TRBJ1-5; d_call: -; clone_size: -; v_call: TRBV2; cdr3_nt: TGTGCCAGCAGTACTACAGGGCTTAGCAATCAGCCCCAGCATTTT; cdr3_aa: CASSTTGLSNQPQHF
j_call: TRBJ1-2; d_call: -; clone_size: -; v_call: TRBV4-3; cdr3_nt: TGCGCCAGCAGCCAAGATTTGGGGAGTTACTATGGCTACACCTTC; cdr3_aa: CASSQDLGSYYGYTF
j_call: TRBJ2-3; d_call: -; clone_size: -; v_call: TRBV18; cdr3_nt: TGTGCCAGCTCACCAAGTCGGTCCAGCGCGACTAGCACAGATACGCAGTATTTT; cdr3_aa: CASSPSRSSATSTDTQYF
j_call: TRBJ2-7; d_call: TRBD1; clone_size: -; v_call: TRBV19; cdr3_nt: TGTGCCAGTAGTATCGGGACAGGGGGCGACTACGAGCAGTACTTC; cdr3_aa: CASSIGTGGDYEQYF
j_call: TRBJ2-3; d_call: TRBD1; clone_size: -; v_call: TRBV28; cdr3_nt: TGTGCCACCTGGGACAGAACAGATACGCAGTATTTT; cdr3_aa: CATWDRTDTQYF
j_call: TRBJ2-7; d_call: -; clone_size: once; v_call: TRBV28; cdr3_nt: TGTGCCAGCAGCCTCCGTCCGGGATCCTACGAGCAGTACTTC; cdr3_aa: CASSLRPGSYEQYF
j_call: TRBJ2-5; d_call: -; clone_size: few; v_call: TRBV7-2; cdr3_nt: TGTGCCAGCAGCTTAGACGTGGTGGCGACCCAGTACTTC; cdr3_aa: CASSLDVVATQYF
j_call: TRBJ2-7; d_call: -; clone_size: -; v_call: TRBV7-9; cdr3_nt: TGTGCCAGCAGCTTAGCCACCTACGAGCAGTACTTC; cdr3_aa: CASSLATYEQYF
j_call: TRBJ2-7; d_call: TRBD1; clone_size: -; v_call: TRBV27; cdr3_nt: TGTGCCAGCAGTTTTGGTGGGACAGGGATGGGGGAGCAGTACTTC; cdr3_aa: CASSFGGTGMGEQYF
j_call: TRBJ2-1; d_call: -; clone_size: -; v_call: TRBV6-4; cdr3_nt: TGTGCCAGCGGGGGGGCGGCCTACAATGAGCAGTTCTTC; cdr3_aa: CASGGAAYNEQFF
j_call: TRBJ1-2; d_call: TRBD1; clone_size: -; v_call: TRBV18; cdr3_nt: TGTGCCAGCTCACCACGGACAGGGGATGGCTACACCTTC; cdr3_aa: CASSPRTGDGYTF
j_call: TRBJ1-2; d_call: -; clone_size: -; v_call: TRBV30; cdr3_nt: TGTGCCTGGATGTACGCGGGGGGCTACACCTTC; cdr3_aa: CAWMYAGGYTF
j_call: TRBJ1-1; d_call: -; clone_size: few; v_call: TRBV29-1; cdr3_nt: TGCAGCGGAAGACGACAGCGAGACACTGAAGCTTTCTTT; cdr3_aa: CSGRRQRDTEAFF
j_call: TRBJ1-4; d_call: -; clone_size: -; v_call: TRBV5-1; cdr3_nt: TGCGCCAGCAGCTTGGCCGCTAATGAAAAACTGTTTTTT; cdr3_aa: CASSLAANEKLFF
j_call: TRBJ1-2; d_call: TRBD1; clone_size: -; v_call: TRBV25-1; cdr3_nt: TGTGCCAGCAGTGAGACAGGGGGAACGGGAGGCTACACCTTC; cdr3_aa: CASSETGGTGGYTF
j_call: TRBJ1-1; d_call: -; clone_size: -; v_call: TRBV3-1/TRBV3-2; cdr3_nt: TGTGCCAGCAGCCCCGATGGGGGCAGAACTGAAGCTTTCTTT; cdr3_aa: CASSPDGGRTEAFF
j_call: TRBJ2-7; d_call: -; clone_size: -; v_call: TRBV4-2; cdr3_nt: TGTGCCAGCAGCCAAGATACAGCCTACGAGCAGTACTTC; cdr3_aa: CASSQDTAYEQYF
j_call: TRBJ2-2; d_call: TRBD2; clone_size: -; v_call: TRBV3-1/TRBV3-2; cdr3_nt: TGTGCCAGCAGCCAAGGTGGGACAGGACTAGCGGGGGAGAACACCGGGGAGCTGTTTTTT; cdr3_aa: CASSQGGTGLAGENTGELFF
j_call: TRBJ1-2; d_call: -; clone_size: few; v_call: TRBV12-5; cdr3_nt: TGTGCTAGTGGCTTCCCCTACGACTATGGCTACACCTTC; cdr3_aa: CASGFPYDYGYTF
j_call: TRBJ2-5; d_call: -; clone_size: few; v_call: TRBV5-1; cdr3_nt: TGCGCCAGCAGCTTGTATGAGACCCAGTACTTC; cdr3_aa: CASSLYETQYF
j_call: TRBJ1-6; d_call: -; clone_size: -; v_call: TRBV3-1/TRBV3-2; cdr3_nt: TGTGCCAGCAGCCAAGATCGGAGGTCACCCCTCCACTTT; cdr3_aa: CASSQDRRSPLHF
j_call: TRBJ1-2; d_call: TRBD1; clone_size: -; v_call: TRBV30; cdr3_nt: TGTGCCTGGATGGGACAGGGTGGTCATTATGGCTACACCTTC; cdr3_aa: CAWMGQGGHYGYTF
j_call: TRBJ1-1; d_call: TRBD1; clone_size: -; v_call: TRBV4-3; cdr3_nt: TGCGCCAGCAGCCCTCTGACAGGGGGAGACACTGAAGCTTTCTTT; cdr3_aa: CASSPLTGGDTEAFF
j_call: TRBJ1-2; d_call: TRBD1; clone_size: -; v_call: TRBV12-3/TRBV12-4; cdr3_nt: TGTGCCAGCAGTTTAGGGGACAGGGGAGGCTACACCTTC; cdr3_aa: CASSLGDRGGYTF
j_call: TRBJ2-7; d_call: -; clone_size: -; v_call: TRBV7-8; cdr3_nt: TGTGCCAGCAAAGGACTGACCTACGAGCAGTACTTC; cdr3_aa: CASKGLTYEQYF
j_call: TRBJ1-5; d_call: TRBD1; clone_size: -; v_call: TRBV5-1; cdr3_nt: TGCGCCAGCAGCTTGCAGGGGGGCAATCAGCCCCAGCATTTT; cdr3_aa: CASSLQGGNQPQHF
j_call: TRBJ2-5; d_call: TRBD1; clone_size: -; v_call: TRBV28; cdr3_nt: TGTGCCAGCAGTTTATCCTGGACAGGGGCTGGGGAGACCCAGTACTTC; cdr3_aa: CASSLSWTGAGETQYF
j_call: TRBJ2-7; d_call: TRBD1; clone_size: -; v_call: TRBV5-1; cdr3_nt: TGCGCCAGCAGCCTAACAGGGGGCGCCTCCTACGAGCAGTACTTC; cdr3_aa: CASSLTGGASYEQYF
j_call: TRBJ1-5; d_call: -; clone_size: -; v_call: TRBV19; cdr3_nt: TGTGCCAGTAGTATCCTGACACTCAATCAGCCCCAGCATTTT; cdr3_aa: CASSILTLNQPQHF